The next 29 T cell receptor beta chains were all read from a single sample in a study of CD8 T cells in Susac syndrome. The RNA input was roughly 0.5 to 1 ug, and it was reverse transcribed with random hexamers. TCRdb itself ran the immunoSEQ multiplex PCR reads through MiXCR, one entry per CDR3 protein. The table shows around 190,000 distinct CDR3 sequences, with over 85% occurring only once. The sample comprised CD4+ T cells from PBMCs. Receptors were obtained from a human donor in good health.

The count of this clonotype is one. This chain uses TRBV7-2 with TRBJ2-5; 8 bases agree with TRBD1. Germline V gives CDR1 SGHTA, CDR2 FQGNSA. Trimming took 1 base from V and 4 from J; bases not matched to a gene: 8. The CDR3 is 16 amino acids. The CDR3: CASSLVDRGGRETQYF. The CDR3 DNA sequence: TGTGCCAGCAGCTTAGTTGACAGGGGAGGTAGAGAGACCCAGTACTTC.

The chain recombines TRBV20-1 with TRBJ2-1; D is unresolved. From germline, CDR1 is DFQATT and CDR2 SNEGSKA (reference sequence). Trimming cost V 0 bases and J 7 bases, with 13 bases left between them. CDR3 length: 14 amino acids. The CDR3 sequence: CSARERRNDNEQFF. The CDR3 region has the DNA TGCAGTGCTAGAGAGCGGAGAAACGATAATGAGCAGTTCTTC.

The chain joins TRBV5-6 to TRBJ1-2; perhaps TRBD1 as D (5 bases). The CDR3 runs 15 residues. CDR1 and CDR2 (germline): SGHDT, YYEEEE. The V end lost 0 bases, the J end lost 7 bases, and 16 bases lay between the germline ends. Here the CDR3 DNA reads TGTGCCAGCAGCTTGGTGGGCAGGGTGAGACGTGGCTACACCTTC. It translates to CASSLVGRVRRGYTF.

The genes are TRBV5-6 and TRBJ1-5; 9 bases map to TRBD1. The CDR3 loop spans 15 amino acids. The J segment lost 7 bases and the V segment lost 3 bases, leaving 8 bases of the junction unmatched. Germline V gene lookup returns CDR1 SGHDT and CDR2 YYEEEE. CDR3 sequence (DNA): TGTGCCAGCAGCTGGGGACAGGGAAGTCGGCAGCCCCAGCATTTT. It yields the protein CASSWGQGSRQPQHF. The variable domain in full, completed from reference TRBV5-6 and TRBJ1-5, reads DAGVTQSPTHLIKTRGQQVTLRCSPKSGHDTVSWYQQALGQGPQFIFQYYEEEERQRGNFPDRFSGHQFPNYSSELNVNALLLGDSALYLCASSWGQGSRQPQHFGDGTRLSIL.

V usage is TRBV5-6 and J usage is TRBJ2-5; D possibly corresponds to TRBD1 (6 bases). Per germline, CDR1 SGHDT and CDR2 YYEEEE. With 4 bases removed from V and 1 base from J, the gap between germline ends came to 11 bases. This CDR3 region has 14 residues. The CDR3 DNA reads TGTGCCAGCAGCCAAGACAGGTTCCAAGAGACCCAGTACTTC. Residues: CASSQDRFQETQYF.

The rearrangement uses TRBV18 and TRBJ1-5, with 12 bases identical to TRBD1. The CDR3 loop spans 17 amino acids. Looked up from germline, CDR1 is KGHSH and CDR2 is LQKENI. V gave up 5 bases and J gave up 3 bases; unmatched junction bases: 8. Written as DNA, the CDR3 is TGTGCCAGCTCATCCGGGACAGGGGGCTTCGACAATCAGCCCCAGCATTTT. The encoded protein is CASSSGTGGFDNQPQHF.

The chain employs TRBV12-3 or TRBV12-4 and TRBJ2-3; TRBD2 is a possible D gene (5 bases). V lost 6 bases and J 9 bases, leaving 16 bases between the germline ends. The length of the CDR3 is 13 residues. CDR3 coding DNA: TGTGCCAGCAGCCCTTCCTATGGCGGGACGCAGTATTTT. Amino acids: CASSPSYGGTQYF.

The gene calls are TRBV6-5 and TRBJ2-7, with TRBD2 identical over 8 bases. The CDR3 loop spans 14 amino acids. V gave up 5 bases and J gave up 2 bases; unmatched junction bases: 5. Germline-derived CDR1 and CDR2 are MNHEY and SVGAGI. The CDR3 nucleotides are TGTGCCAGCAGTAGCGGGAGCCCGCCCTACGAGCAGTACGTC. This codes for CASSSGSPPYEQYV.

The V and J genes are TRBV9 and TRBJ2-5, with 8 bases that match TRBD2. The germline gives CDR1 SGDLS, CDR2 YYNGEE. The V segment lost 0 bases and the J segment 1 base; nucleotides outside the gene matches: 5. The CDR3 spans 16 residues. CDR3 DNA: TGTGCCAGCAGCGTAGGCCTAGCGGGCCTCCAAGAGACCCAGTACTTC. Encoded protein: CASSVGLAGLQETQYF.

This sequence joins TRBV29-1 and TRBJ2-1, with D perhaps matching TRBD1 (6 bases). Trimming pared 0 bases from V and 6 bases from J, leaving 15 bases between. Germline CDR1 reads SQVTM; CDR2 reads ANQGSEA. The CDR3 has 15 residues. The CDR3 is CSVEERGGNRNEQFF. The DNA of the CDR3 is TGCAGCGTTGAAGAGAGAGGGGGAAATCGCAATGAGCAGTTCTTC.

This sequence joins TRBV10-3 and TRBJ2-7; 8 bases fit TRBD2. Trimming removed 3 bases from V and 2 bases from J; junction bases left unmatched: 6. Germline V CDR1 and CDR2: ENHRY, SYGVKD. CDR3 size: 15 residues. The CDR3 region has the DNA TGTGCCATCAGTGACCAAGCGGGAGAGACCTACGAGCAGTACGTC. Translation gives CAISDQAGETYEQYV.

The J gene is TRBJ2-7, the V gene TRBV30, with D perhaps given as TRBD1 or TRBD2 (6 bases each). The CDR3 has 13 residues. From germline, CDR1 is GTSNPN and CDR2 SVGIG (reference sequence). The V gene lost 0 bases and the J gene lost 6 bases, with 12 bases spanning the gap. CDR3 residues: CAWSVGGGTEQYV. The CDR3 coding sequence is TGTGCCTGGAGTGTCGGAGGGGGGACCGAGCAGTACGTC.

This chain links TRBV12-5 with TRBJ2-7, with 7 bases lining up with TRBD1. V was pared by 2 bases and J by 4 bases, with 2 bases of the junction left unmatched. Germline CDR1 LGHNT, CDR2 FRNRAP. There are 13 residues in the CDR3. In DNA form, the CDR3 reads TGTGCTAGTGGTTTGTCCAGGGGGTACGAGCAGTACGTC. Translation: CASGLSRGYEQYV.

This rearrangement joins TRBV20-1 to TRBJ2-1; 11 bases fit TRBD2. Germline V CDR1 and CDR2: DFQATT, SNEGSKA (reference sequence). With 6 bases clipped from V and 1 base from J, the junction kept 5 bases outside the gene matches. The CDR3 is made up of 15 amino acids. CDR3 sequence (DNA): TGCAGTGCGGATCGGACTAGCGGGTCCTACAATGAGCAGTTCTTC. Amino acids: CSADRTSGSYNEQFF.

This chain joins TRBV29-1 and TRBJ2-2, with 8 bases lining up with TRBD1. The CDR3 covers 13 residues. Germline V gives CDR1 SQVTM, CDR2 ANQGSEA. Trimming at V came to 7 bases and at J to 7 bases, leaving 8 bases not matched to a gene. CDR3 nucleotides: TGCAGCGCCGACAGGGGAGGCGGCGGGGAGCTGTTTTTT. It is translated as CSADRGGGGELFF.

The rearrangement joins TRBV12-3 or TRBV12-4 to TRBJ1-5, with no clear D. Trimming pared 5 bases from V and 4 bases from J, leaving 15 bases between. CDR3 length: 15 residues. The chain's CDR3 is CASSPRTVINQPQHF. The CDR3 DNA reads TGTGCCAGCAGTCCTAGGACGGTAATTAATCAGCCCCAGCATTTT.

The rearrangement joins TRBV29-1 to TRBJ1-2; no firm D call. The CDR3 has 11 amino acids. Germline CDR1 reads SQVTM; CDR2 reads ANQGSEA. V shed 3 bases and J shed 4 bases, with 6 bases lying between them. This CDR3 reads CSVDSIYGYTF. Here the CDR3 DNA reads TGCAGCGTTGATAGCATCTATGGCTACACCTTC.

The chain carries TRBV19 and TRBJ2-7; maybe TRBD1 (5 bases). CDR3 size: 15 residues. Germline CDR1 reads LNHDA; CDR2 reads SQIVND (reference sequence). V was cut by 5 bases and J by 0 bases, with 14 bases left in between. Here the CDR3 DNA reads TGTGCCAGTAGTCAGTACGACAGAAGCTCCTACGAGCAGTACTTC. Encoded protein: CASSQYDRSSYEQYF.

The chain couples TRBV9 to TRBJ1-1, with TRBD1 identical over 9 bases. The CDR3 contains 16 residues. With V trimmed by 0 bases and J by 5 bases, 8 bases remained unmatched. CDR1 and CDR2 (germline): SGDLS, YYNGEE. DNA of the CDR3: TGTGCCAGCAGCGTAGCTTGGGACAGGGCGGGGACTGAAGCTTTCTTT. Its translation: CASSVAWDRAGTEAFF.

The V gene is TRBV20-1, the J gene TRBJ1-2; D is undetermined. The CDR3 consists of 13 residues. Germline V gives CDR1 DFQATT, CDR2 SNEGSKA (reference sequence). V dropped 6 bases and J dropped 6 bases, with 17 bases sitting between them. The DNA for the CDR3 is TGCAGTGCCCTCCGTGAGGATACAAATGGCTACACCTTC. It translates to CSALREDTNGYTF.

The genes are TRBV12-3 or TRBV12-4 and TRBJ1-5, with 8 bases lining up with TRBD1. The CDR3 has 16 residues. After removal of 5 bases from V and 2 bases from J, the junction contained 8 bases not matched to a gene. CDR3 in DNA: TGTGCCAGCAGTCCTCGGACAGGGAATGGCAATCAGCCCCAGCATTTT. Residues: CASSPRTGNGNQPQHF.

The V gene is TRBV5-1, the J gene TRBJ1-2; D gene uncertain. This CDR3 is 11 amino acids long. Per the germline V gene, CDR1 is SGHRS and CDR2 is YFSETQ. V shed 3 bases and J shed 8 bases, with 8 bases lying between them. The CDR3 here is CASSSPGGYTF. The CDR3 nucleotides are TGCGCCAGCAGCTCGCCCGGAGGCTACACCTTC.

The genes are TRBV20-1 and TRBJ2-3; D gene ambiguous. With 6 bases removed from V and 4 bases from J, the gap between germline ends came to 8 bases. Germline V gene data show CDR1 as DFQATT and CDR2 as SNEGSKA (reference sequence). The CDR3 length is 11 residues. The CDR3 nucleotides read TGCAGTGCCAGTTCCCCAGATACGCAGTATTTT. Translated: CSASSPDTQYF.

CDR3 in DNA: TGTGCCAGCAGTCCCCCGGGATTCTCGAGGGGCTACACCTTC. Protein product: CASSPPGFSRGYTF. This chain links TRBV12-3 or TRBV12-4 with TRBJ1-2; no reliable D call. CDR3 length equals 14 residues. Trimming took 5 bases from V and 8 from J, leaving 18 bases between them.

This rearrangement joins TRBV3-1 to TRBJ2-5, with 10 bases aligning to TRBD2. There are 13 residues in the CDR3. Trimming removed 8 bases from V and 3 bases from J; junction bases left unmatched: 3. Germline CDR1 and CDR2: LGHDT and YNNKEL (reference sequence). The CDR3 loop is CASLAGAEETQYF. The CDR3 DNA reads as TGTGCCAGCCTAGCGGGAGCTGAAGAGACCCAGTACTTC.

V gene TRBV9 combines with J gene TRBJ2-7, with a tentative D call TRBD1 (6 bases). Germline V lookup: CDR1 SGDLS, CDR2 YYNGEE. CDR3 size: 13 residues. Trimming shortened V by 4 bases and J by 6 bases, and 14 bases separated the two germline ends. The CDR3, as DNA: TGTGCCAGCAGCCAGGGGCTGCTTCGCGAGCAGTACTTC. Residues: CASSQGLLREQYF.

The chain joins TRBV9 to TRBJ1-2; a possible D gene is TRBD1 (5 bases). Germline CDR1 and CDR2: SGDLS and YYNGEE. This CDR3 has 15 residues. The V end lost 4 bases, the J end lost 5 bases, and 18 bases lay between the germline ends. This CDR3 is CASSPSPREGYGYTF. CDR3 coding DNA: TGTGCCAGCAGCCCAAGCCCCAGGGAGGGGTATGGCTACACCTTC.

The V call is TRBV20-1, the J call TRBJ1-6; weak D call: TRBD1 (6 bases). This CDR3 region has 14 residues. Trimming removed 6 bases at V and 7 bases at J, with 16 bases between. CDR1 DFQATT and CDR2 SNEGSKA come from the germline V gene (reference sequence). The CDR3 reads CSARDGGDNSPLHF. CDR3 DNA: TGCAGTGCCAGGGATGGGGGCGACAATTCACCCCTCCACTTT.

The CDR3 here is CASSVDEGTYEQYF. CDR3 nucleotides: TGTGCCAGCAGCGTAGACGAGGGAACCTACGAGCAGTACTTC. The rearrangement joins TRBV9 to TRBJ2-7; tentative D call: TRBD2 (5 bases). The V end was cut by 0 bases, the J end by 2 bases, with 9 bases between. Germline V gene sequence: CDR1 SGDLS, CDR2 YYNGEE. The CDR3 has 14 residues.